Below, 9 T cell receptor beta chains from the same sample are listed, as sequenced in a study of T cells in women clearing cervical HPV infection. The method was immunoSEQ multiplex PCR; TCRdb's version includes in-frame clones alone and lacks a portion of them. The table lists tens of thousands of clones. Material for sequencing was blood buffy coat. The receptor set was obtained from a woman aged 18 to 75 with a cervical HPV16 infection that either progressed to CIN3+ or cleared (not recorded which).

Note on this clone: The read terminates 3 residues ahead of where the CDR3 ends, so the germline J gene completes it. The chain couples TRBV24-1 to TRBJ2-7; D perhaps matches TRBD2 (6 bases). Between the trimmed V and J ends, which lost 0 bases and 5 bases, there was a span of 7 bases. Germline V gives CDR1 KGHDR, CDR2 SFDVKD. The CDR3 extends over 13 amino acids. The CDR3 sequence: CATSDLWRDEQYF. The sequenced part of the CDR3 DNA is TGTGCCACCAGTGATTTGTGGAGGGACGAG.

Note on this clone: The read terminates 3 residues ahead of where the CDR3 ends, so the germline J gene completes it. The chain links TRBV15 to TRBJ2-6, with D maybe TRBD1 (6 bases). The V end was cut by 5 bases, the J end by 1 base, with 9 bases between. CDR1 LNHNV and CDR2 YYDKDF come from the germline V gene (reference sequence). This CDR3 has 15 amino acids. CDR3 DNA, as far as it was read: TGTGCCACCAGCCGAAGGGGGTCTGGGGCCAACGTC. Translated: CATSRRGSGANV. The entire CDR3 is CATSRRGSGANVLTF.

As concerns this clone: Read coverage stops 3 residues before the CDR3 terminus; the germline J gene supplies the remainder. In the same sample, other DNA sequences code for this CDR3. This chain links TRBV7-6 with TRBJ1-3; 7 bases fit TRBD1. In germline, CDR1 is SGHVS, CDR2 FNYEAQ. The CDR3 is 15 residues long. J was trimmed by 7 bases and V by 5 bases; bases with no gene match: 11. The sequenced CDR3 bases are TGTGCCAGCAGCCCCCCAGGGGGTTTGTTCAACACC. This encodes CASSPPGGLFNT. The whole CDR3 reads CASSPPGGLFNTIYF.

With regard to this clone: The read terminates 3 residues ahead of where the CDR3 ends, so the germline J gene completes it. The chain combines TRBV7-2 with TRBJ1-3; TRBD1 might be the D (5 bases). The length of the CDR3 is 15 residues. Per the germline V gene, CDR1 is SGHTA and CDR2 is FQGNSA. V lost 5 bases, J lost 0 bases, and 11 bases lay in between. The CDR3 region is CASSRRGDSGNTIYF. The DNA read from the CDR3 is TGTGCCAGCAGCCGGCGGGGGGACTCTGGAAACACC.

By frequency, this clone registers medium-sized. Incomplete CDR3 DNA: TGTGCCAGCAGGAATAGCGGGTCTAGAAACATT. Its translation: CASRNSGSRNI. The CDR3 in its entirety is CASRNSGSRNIQYF. This sequence joins TRBV2 and TRBJ2-4, with TRBD2 identical over 7 bases. Read sequence stops 3 residues before the CDR3 end, and the germline J gene provides the missing end. Germline CDR1 is SNHLY and CDR2 is FYNNEI. The CDR3 runs to 14 residues. J was trimmed by 6 bases and V by 6 bases; bases with no gene match: 8.

A word on this clone: With the read ending 3 residues before the CDR3 end, the germline J gene is used to fill in that end. The V call is TRBV20-1, the J call TRBJ1-4; 9 positions match TRBD1. From germline, CDR1 is DFQATT and CDR2 SNEGSKA (reference sequence). V lost 5 bases and J lost 7; bases outside the gene matches: 5. The CDR3 has 13 residues. CDR3 bases read: TGCAGTGCTTCCGGGACAGGGAGTGAAAAA. It yields the protein CSASGTGSEK. The whole CDR3 protein reads CSASGTGSEKLFF.

A note on this clone: The read gets to within 3 residues of the CDR3 end, and the germline J gene fills in the rest. The chain joins TRBV7-6 to TRBJ2-5; 8 bases agree with TRBD2. Unmatched junction bases numbered 5, after V lost 5 bases and J lost 3 bases. The CDR3 spans 14 residues. The germline gives CDR1 SGHVS, CDR2 FNYEAQ. CDR3 region: CASSQNSGEETQYF. The DNA read from the CDR3 is TGTGCCAGCAGCCAGAATAGCGGGGAAGAGACC.

With respect to this clone: The CDR3 end lies 3 residues beyond the end of the read and is filled in from the germline J gene. This chain connects TRBV2 to TRBJ2-6; D possibly matches TRBD1 or TRBD2 (6 bases each). The CDR3 runs to 15 residues. Trimming cost V 3 bases and J 4 bases, with 10 bases left between them. CDR1 and CDR2 from the germline V gene are SNHLY and FYNNEI. The sequenced part of the CDR3 DNA is TGTGCCAGCAGTGAGGAGGGGGTAGGGGCCAACGTC. It encodes CASSEEGVGANV. The full CDR3 reads CASSEEGVGANVLTF.

A note on this clone: The read terminates 3 residues ahead of where the CDR3 ends, so the germline J gene completes it. The chain links TRBV18 to TRBJ1-1, with 7 bases matching TRBD1. The germline CDR1 and CDR2 sequences are KGHSH and LQKENI. J was trimmed by 1 base and V by 3 bases; bases with no gene match: 8. The CDR3 sequence is 16 residues long. CDR3 protein: CASSPIGTDPNTEAFF. The covered CDR3 bases are TGTGCCAGCTCACCGATCGGGACAGACCCGAACACTGAA.